This TCR beta chain appears in the sequencing data of a study of radiation and T cells in renal cell carcinoma (dated by TCRdb to 2020 to 2021). With regard to the full study: The samples were drawn from a clinical trial, where primary renal cell carcinomas were treated with 15 Gy of stereotactic body radiation therapy and then removed by nephrectomy 4 weeks afterward. A total of 50 to 60 samples underwent TCR beta sequencing, made up of about 26 tumors and about 27 peripheral blood samples. A total of 4 million to 5 million unique CDR3 nucleotide sequences, encoding more than 2 million unique CDR3 amino acid sequences, were found across all 50 or so samples. Here is what the overall study found, with its caveats: With a single-armed trial design, the study had no way to address how radiation dose or scheduling affects the TCR repertoire. In blood, the top tumor clonotypes increased between baseline and 2 weeks post-radiation and then shrank by 4 weeks, which suggests that tumor-resident clones expanded only transiently. Because pretreatment tumor biopsies were not available, the baseline intratumoral presence of clonotypes could not be determined. Changes in the blood repertoire were not tracked past 4 weeks after treatment.

TCR beta libraries were generated from genomic DNA with the immunoSEQ kit, following the manufacturer's recommendations. Library preparation used a first multiplex PCR with proprietary primers, then a second PCR adding unique barcodes, with bead cleanups after each round. Each sample batch included a kit-provided positive control reaction and a negative control reaction. The final libraries were assessed on an Agilent 4200 TapeStation D1000 ScreenTape, pooled by volume, and quantified by qPCR. An Illumina NextSeq500 fitted with a MidOutput 150-cycle cartridge performed the sequencing, running 156 Read1 cycles and 15 Index1 cycles with the kit's custom primers. The pooled library was loaded at 1.0 pM, and around 20% PhiX control was spiked in. As for the original processing: Vendor-processed data were analyzed in R, and a clonotype was defined as all T cells sharing the same CDR3 nucleotide sequence. For clone abundance analyses, frequencies were normalized to the 10,000 most abundant clones per sample. Public T cell clones, averaging fewer than five per sample, were removed before analysis. Tumor-enriched clonotypes and baseline blood-enriched clonotypes were defined as those with an abundance difference of at least 32-fold between compartments. A beta-binomial differential abundance model was applied to find clonotypes that expanded or contracted between blood time points. Tumor-blood repertoire similarity was measured with the Baroni-Urbani and Buser coefficient, and groups were compared using two-tailed Wilcoxon tests in R. TCRdb provides this immuneACCESS table in a form limited to in-frame rearrangements. Some clones are lacking; in checked studies, under half of them reflect an unresolved V gene, and why the rest are absent is not known. Clone size and V and J calls were adopted from that table, with D and trimming inferred from the DNA. In this sample the table shows 110,000 to 150,000 clones, approximately 82% of which occur a single time. The ten largest clones capture roughly 23% of the sample.

V loses 4 bases at its end and J loses 7 bases; junction bases beyond the gene matches: 12. From its cysteine to its phenylalanine, the CDR3 spans 17 amino acids. The read is trimmed to its CDR3 DNA, 51 bases read in frame from base 1. For CDR1 and CDR2, the germline V gene lists LGHNA and YSLEER. The time point label corresponds to: baseline pretreatment blood. According to the study, the label for this sample's treatment or condition signals: 15 Gy SBRT to primary tumor, nephrectomy 4 weeks later. To follow tumor-enriched clonotypes, peripheral blood was collected serially from radiation-treated patients at baseline and again at 2 weeks and 4 weeks after SBRT. Every patient's renal cell carcinoma showed clear cell pathology. The QIAamp DNA Blood Mini Kit (Qiagen) was used to prepare genomic DNA for TCR sequencing. Samples were included in the analyses only if all quality control checks were passed.

As concerns this clone: No cognate antigen has been identified for it. No base quality information exists; no much larger clone differs at one position.

This sequence uses TRBV4-3 and TRBJ2-1; 11 bases in the junction line up with TRBD2. Specimen: blood, collected from a patient whose treatment included radiotherapy and nephrectomy. The origin of this receptor is a woman aged 45-60 years with renal cell carcinoma. The DNA is TGCGCCAGCAGCCCCGATAGCGGGGGGGCCGGTAGGAATGAGCAGTTCTTC. This yields the protein CASSPDSGGAGRNEQFF.